The present T cell receptor beta chain was sequenced within a study of T cell repertoires in cytomegalovirus infection. Across the whole study: Use of recently identified HLA-C-restricted and well-studied HLA-B-restricted CMV epitopes was part of the study. Public TCR beta signatures indicated both CMV infection and matching HLA type. Overall study findings and caveats: Identification of carriers of CMV plus the relevant HLA was performed using cumulative public TCR beta family frequency. CMV-specific HLA-C-restricted TCR beta clonotypes dominated the ex vivo response.

MiXCR, run by TCRdb on the reads, gives a single entry per CDR3 protein. The table shows 900,000 to 950,000 distinct CDR3 sequences, with more than 25% occurring only once. With regard to this clonotype: Its antigen is undetermined.

The sample in question was cultured CD8+ T cells from PBMCs, obtained from culture after CMV antigen stimulation. This TCR was sampled from a human donor in good health (CMV status not recorded). Some clones in this sample may be carry-over from other donors' samples.

The DNA for the CDR3 is TGTGCCAGCAGCCCTTCGAAGAGGACTGAAGCTTTCTTT. As protein: CASSPSKRTEAFF. The gene calls are TRBV6-5 and TRBJ1-1, with D unclear. Trimming took off 6 bases at V and 5 bases at J, with 13 bases between the two ends. CDR3 length: 13 amino acids. Looked up from germline, CDR1 is MNHEY and CDR2 is SVGAGI.